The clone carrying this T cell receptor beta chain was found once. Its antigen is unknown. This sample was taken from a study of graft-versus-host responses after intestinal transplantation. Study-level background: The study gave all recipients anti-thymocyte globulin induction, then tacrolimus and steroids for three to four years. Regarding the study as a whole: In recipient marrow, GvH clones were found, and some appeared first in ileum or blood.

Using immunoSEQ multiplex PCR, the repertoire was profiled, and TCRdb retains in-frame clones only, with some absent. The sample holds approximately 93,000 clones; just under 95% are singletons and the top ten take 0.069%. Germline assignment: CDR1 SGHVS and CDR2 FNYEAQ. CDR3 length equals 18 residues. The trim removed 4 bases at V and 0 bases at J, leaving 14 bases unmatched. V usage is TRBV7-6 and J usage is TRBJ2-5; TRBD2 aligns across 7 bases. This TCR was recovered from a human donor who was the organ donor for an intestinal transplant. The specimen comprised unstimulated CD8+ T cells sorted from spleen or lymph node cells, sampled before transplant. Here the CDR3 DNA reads TGTGCCAGCAGCTACCATACGACTCTAGCGGCTTACCAAGAGACCCAGTACTTC. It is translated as CASSYHTTLAAYQETQYF.